Each of the 31 T cell receptor beta chains below was sequenced from the same sample in a study of T cells after yellow fever vaccination. TCRdb re-called the 5' RACE reads through MiXCR, storing one row per CDR3 protein. The sample records roughly 500,000 distinct CDR3 sequences, roughly 21% being singletons. Here the sequenced sample was PBMCs, taken 15 days after the yellow fever booster vaccination. Receptors were obtained from a man younger than 40 who received the YFV17D yellow fever vaccine.

This chain connects TRBV12-3 or TRBV12-4 to TRBJ2-3, with 8 bases fitting TRBD2. The CDR3 spans 16 residues. V was pared by 4 bases and J by 2 bases, with 8 bases of the junction left unmatched. This CDR3 is CASSSLPGGYTDTQYF. CDR3 nucleotides: TGTGCCAGCAGTTCCCTCCCGGGAGGGTACACAGATACGCAGTATTTT.

This sequence joins TRBV5-1 and TRBJ2-7, with 7 bases fitting TRBD1. The CDR3 runs 19 residues. V trimming: 0 bases; J trimming: 0 bases; junction bases outside the gene matches: 15. Germline V CDR1 and CDR2: SGHRS, YFSETQ. The CDR3 reads CASSLGRATDRTVSYEQYF. As DNA, the CDR3 is TGCGCCAGCAGCTTGGGCCGGGCAACGGACAGGACTGTCTCCTACGAGCAGTACTTC.

The table lists this clonotype with a few counts. The rearrangement joins TRBV12-3 or TRBV12-4 to TRBJ2-3; D gene uncertain. The length of the CDR3 is 15 residues. The V end lost 6 bases, the J end lost 4 bases, and 17 bases lay between the germline ends. The CDR3 spells CASRKILGTPDTQYF. CDR3 nucleotides: TGTGCCAGCAGGAAGATCCTAGGTACCCCAGATACGCAGTATTTT.

The rearrangement joins TRBV10-3 to TRBJ2-1; tentative D call: TRBD2 (5 bases). Trimming removed 6 bases from V and 4 bases from J, with 7 bases in between. The CDR3 is 12 residues long. Germline CDR1 and CDR2: ENHRY and SYGVKD. CDR3 loop: CAIRGEYNEQFF. CDR3 sequence (DNA): TGTGCCATCAGGGGAGAATACAATGAGCAGTTCTTC.

The chain combines TRBV12-3 or TRBV12-4 with TRBJ2-7; 8 bases fit TRBD1. This CDR3 is 11 amino acids long. V lost 7 bases and J lost 7; bases outside the gene matches: 3. CDR3 amino acids: CASTTGGEQYF. Here the CDR3 DNA reads TGTGCCAGCACCACAGGGGGAGAGCAGTACTTC.

This clonotype was counted only a few times. This CDR3 reads CASSARSGREKDTQYF. The CDR3 nucleotides read TGTGCCAGCAGCGCAAGAAGCGGGAGGGAAAAAGATACGCAGTATTTT. This chain connects TRBV7-8 to TRBJ2-3; TRBD2 agrees at 10 bases. The CDR3 has 16 amino acids. Per the germline V gene, CDR1 is SGHVS and CDR2 is FQNEAQ. V dropped 5 bases and J dropped 5; count of bases not matched to a gene: 10.

This chain joins TRBV5-1 and TRBJ2-5, with D perhaps matching TRBD1 or TRBD2 (5 bases each). Germline V CDR1 and CDR2: SGHRS, YFSETQ. The V gene lost 0 bases and the J gene lost 4 bases, with 16 bases spanning the gap. The CDR3 length is 16 residues. The CDR3: CASSLGRNGDGETQYF. The CDR3, as DNA: TGCGCCAGCAGCTTGGGCCGAAACGGGGACGGAGAGACCCAGTACTTC.

This chain connects TRBV10-3 to TRBJ2-5, with 9 bases identical to TRBD2. The CDR3 length is 13 residues. Unmatched junction bases numbered 8, after V lost 10 bases and J lost 5 bases. Germline lookup yields CDR1 ENHRY and CDR2 SYGVKD. CDR3 loop: CATAAGGGETQYF. CDR3 coding DNA: TGTGCCACAGCAGCGGGAGGAGGGGAGACCCAGTACTTC.

This clonotype was seen a few times. This chain links TRBV5-1 with TRBJ2-2; no clear D gene. This CDR3 comprises 15 residues. V was trimmed by 4 bases and J by 3 bases, leaving 13 bases between them. Germline lookup yields CDR1 SGHRS and CDR2 YFSETQ. DNA of the CDR3: TGCGCCAGCAGCCCCAGGTTGGCGGACACCGGGGAGCTGTTTTTT. This translates into CASSPRLADTGELFF.

V is TRBV14 and J is TRBJ1-4; 7 bases line up with TRBD1. The length of the CDR3 is 14 residues. Germline values: CDR1 SGHDN, CDR2 FVKESK. With 2 bases clipped from V and 7 bases from J, the junction kept 4 bases outside the gene matches. The CDR3 DNA is TGTGCCAGCAGCCAACAGGGGGTGGTTGAAAAACTGTTTTTT. Protein sequence: CASSQQGVVEKLFF.

This clonotype showed up just a few times. The chain employs TRBV5-1 and TRBJ2-5; D not resolved. V lost 1 base and J lost 5, with 9 bases in between. CDR1 SGHRS and CDR2 YFSETQ come from the germline V gene. The CDR3 consists of 13 residues. CDR3 sequence reads: CASSLLGEETQYF. Written as DNA, the CDR3 is TGCGCCAGCAGCTTGTTGGGTGAGGAGACCCAGTACTTC.

The V and J genes are TRBV6-5 and TRBJ2-5, with a possible D match to TRBD2 (7 bases). V lost 0 bases and J lost 2, with 10 bases in between. Germline lookup yields CDR1 MNHEY and CDR2 SVGAGI. The CDR3 sequence is 15 residues long. In nucleotides, the CDR3 is TGTGCCAGCAGTTACTCGGGAGGGGGGCAAGAGACCCAGTACTTC. Translation: CASSYSGGGQETQYF.

In its sample, this clonotype was seen a few times. This chain links TRBV27 with TRBJ1-2; 7 positions agree with TRBD1. Trimming took 2 bases from V and 5 from J; bases not matched to a gene: 11. Germline V gives CDR1 MNHEY, CDR2 SMNVEV (reference sequence). CDR3 length equals 16 residues. CDR3 loop: CASSLNRPGGGYGYTF. CDR3 bases: TGTGCCAGCAGTTTAAACAGACCAGGGGGGGGTTATGGCTACACCTTC.

The chain uses TRBV4-1 and TRBJ2-5, with 9 bases fitting TRBD1. V dropped 4 bases and J dropped 2; count of bases not matched to a gene: 5. There are 15 residues in the CDR3. Germline V gene sequence: CDR1 MGHRA, CDR2 YSYEKL. As DNA, the CDR3 is TGCGCCAGCAGCCGGCCGGGACAGGGACAAGAGACCCAGTACTTC. Translation: CASSRPGQGQETQYF.

This clonotype was found a few times. J is TRBJ1-1 and V is TRBV7-2; perhaps TRBD1 as D (6 bases). CDR3 length equals 16 residues. Germline lookup yields CDR1 SGHTA and CDR2 FQGNSA. Trimming took off 5 bases at V and 1 base at J, with 17 bases between the two ends. The CDR3 DNA reads TGTGCCAGCAGCGAAATTGGGCCGACAGGGAACACTGAAGCTTTCTTT. It is translated as CASSEIGPTGNTEAFF.

The J gene is TRBJ2-6, the V gene TRBV12-3 or TRBV12-4; D ambiguous. Trimming took off 5 bases at V and 3 bases at J, with 5 bases between the two ends. The CDR3 has 13 amino acids. CDR3 DNA sequence: TGTGCCAGCAGTCCTTATGGGGCCAACGTCCTGACTTTC. This gives the protein CASSPYGANVLTF.

A few counts support this clonotype. This sequence joins TRBV19 and TRBJ2-5, with 10 bases that match TRBD2. The CDR3 is 15 residues long. The J segment lost 2 bases and the V segment lost 5 bases, leaving 5 bases of the junction unmatched. CDR1 is LNHDA and CDR2 is SQIVND in the germline V gene (reference sequence). The CDR3 loop is CASSPSGGKQETQYF. For the CDR3, the DNA is TGTGCCAGTAGTCCTAGCGGGGGCAAGCAAGAGACCCAGTACTTC.

The chain is built from TRBV7-3 and TRBJ2-1, with a weak D call TRBD1 (6 bases). The CDR3 has 15 residues. V lost 5 bases, J lost 6 bases, and 17 bases lay in between. Germline V gene lookup returns CDR1 SGHTA and CDR2 FQGTGA. The CDR3 is CASSLTQGATNEQFF. Here the CDR3 DNA reads TGTGCCAGCAGCCTCACACAGGGCGCCACCAATGAGCAGTTCTTC.

This rearrangement joins TRBV7-8 to TRBJ1-4; tentative D call: TRBD1 (6 bases). The V and J ends lost 1 base and 4 bases respectively, with 10 bases between them. Germline V lookup: CDR1 SGHVS, CDR2 FQNEAQ. The CDR3 is 15 residues long. CDR3 region: CASSLEGGINEKLFF. DNA for the CDR3: TGTGCCAGCAGCTTAGAGGGGGGTATTAATGAAAAACTGTTTTTT.

V is TRBV29-1 and J is TRBJ2-7; 10 bases are a match to TRBD2. Germline V gene sequence: CDR1 SQVTM, CDR2 ANQGSEA. Trimming at V came to 4 bases and at J to 1 base, leaving 4 bases not matched to a gene. The CDR3 spans 14 residues. The CDR3 loop is CSVVGLAVSYEQYF. As DNA, the CDR3 is TGCAGCGTTGTTGGACTAGCGGTGTCCTACGAGCAGTACTTC.

The genes are TRBV4-3 and TRBJ1-2; 8 bases agree with TRBD1. Losses at the gene ends were 4 bases for V and 4 bases for J; bases not matched to a gene: 5. CDR1 LGHNA and CDR2 YSLEER come from the germline V gene. This CDR3 has 14 amino acids. The CDR3 protein is CASSPQGASYGYTF. The CDR3 DNA reads as TGCGCCAGCAGCCCTCAGGGGGCAAGCTATGGCTACACCTTC.

This chain uses TRBV28 with TRBJ2-7, with D uncertain. This CDR3 is built from 12 residues. Per the germline V gene, CDR1 is MDHEN and CDR2 is SYDVKM. Deletions cut 5 bases from V and 3 bases from J, with 8 bases between. The CDR3 coding sequence is TGTGCCAGCAGTCAACAGTACTACGAGCAGTACTTC. The encoded protein is CASSQQYYEQYF.

The CDR3 DNA follows: TGTGCCAGCAGTCTGCAGAATTGGGGATTGAGCTCTGGGGCCAACGTCCTGACTTTC. This sequence encodes CASSLQNWGLSSGANVLTF. The chain uses TRBV2 and TRBJ2-6; no definite D call. This CDR3 has 19 amino acids. The germline V gene encodes CDR1 SNHLY and CDR2 FYNNEI. V lost 5 bases, J lost 0 bases, and 20 bases lay in between.

This clonotype has only a few counts. The chain carries TRBV4-2 and TRBJ1-4, with D possibly TRBD1 on 5 matching bases. This CDR3 is 17 amino acids long. Germline lookup yields CDR1 LGHNA and CDR2 YNFKEQ. V lost 0 bases, J lost 7 bases, and 18 bases lay in between. The CDR3 spells CASSQDFRAGVGEKLFF. DNA for the CDR3: TGTGCCAGCAGCCAAGATTTTCGTGCGGGGGTGGGTGAAAAACTGTTTTTT.

This clonotype came up a few times. The chain is built from TRBV11-2 and TRBJ2-1; 8 bases match TRBD1. The V gene end was trimmed by 1 base and the J gene end by 8 bases; junction bases not matched to a gene: 19. The CDR3 runs to 19 residues. CDR1 and CDR2 from the germline V gene are SGHAT and FQNNGV. In nucleotides, the CDR3 is TGTGCCAGCAGCTTAGTGAGGGGTGTGCGGACAGGGACAGTCGATGAGCAGTTCTTC. This translates into CASSLVRGVRTGTVDEQFF. Looking up the rest from reference TRBV11-2 and TRBJ2-1 gives the full variable domain: EAGVAQSPRYKIIEKRQSVAFWCNPISGHATLYWYQQILGQGPKLLIQFQNNGVVDDSQLPKDRFSAERLKGVDSTLKIQPAKLEDSAVYLCASSLVRGVRTGTVDEQFFGPGTRLTVL.

This clonotype was found a few times. The chain uses TRBV20-1 and TRBJ2-1; TRBD1 agrees at 10 bases. Germline V CDR1 and CDR2: DFQATT, SNEGSKA (reference sequence). This CDR3 is 14 amino acids long. Trimming took 3 bases from V and 7 from J; bases not matched to a gene: 6. CDR3 DNA: TGCAGTGCTAGCCCCGGGACAGGGGATAATGAGCAGTTCTTC. It encodes CSASPGTGDNEQFF.

The rearrangement links TRBV4-3 to TRBJ2-1; D not certain. The CDR3 contains 15 residues. Per the germline V gene, CDR1 is LGHNA and CDR2 is YSLEER. With 2 bases removed from V and 4 bases from J, the gap between germline ends came to 12 bases. The CDR3 DNA follows: TGCGCCAGCAGCCAATCTATAGCAGTATACAATGAGCAGTTCTTC. It yields the protein CASSQSIAVYNEQFF.

The chain uses TRBV7-9 and TRBJ2-3, with 7 bases that match TRBD2. Germline V CDR1 and CDR2: SEHNR, FQNEAQ (reference sequence). This CDR3 is 14 amino acids long. Trimming took 1 base from V and 5 from J; bases not matched to a gene: 3. CDR3 protein: CASSLVGRLDTQYF. The CDR3 nucleotides read TGTGCCAGCAGCTTAGTCGGGAGGCTAGATACGCAGTATTTT.

This clonotype came up a few times. This rearrangement joins TRBV20-1 to TRBJ2-1, with 8 bases lining up with TRBD2. V was clipped by 1 base and J by 10 bases; unmatched bases: 24. This CDR3 is built from 19 residues. Germline assignment: CDR1 DFQATT and CDR2 SNEGSKA (reference sequence). CDR3 sequence: CSARVGRGGRPNTRAEQFF. As DNA, the CDR3 is TGCAGTGCTAGAGTGGGTCGGGGCGGGAGGCCCAATACCCGGGCGGAGCAGTTCTTC.

The chain combines TRBV20-1 with TRBJ2-2; 7 bases align to TRBD1. CDR3 length: 15 amino acids. The germline CDR1 and CDR2 sequences are DFQATT and SNEGSKA (reference sequence). The V gene end was trimmed by 5 bases and the J gene end by 5 bases; junction bases not matched to a gene: 11. The CDR3 here is CSAPQGDSLTGELFF. CDR3 nucleotide sequence: TGCAGTGCTCCCCAGGGGGACAGTTTGACCGGGGAGCTGTTTTTT.

This clonotype was recorded a few times. This CDR3 reads CSVLRGQTEAFF. The CDR3 region has the DNA TGCAGCGTCCTCAGGGGGCAGACTGAAGCTTTCTTT. The chain couples TRBV29-1 to TRBJ1-1, with 8 bases fitting TRBD1. V lost 6 bases and J lost 5; bases outside the gene matches: 5. CDR3 size: 12 residues. Germline loops: CDR1 SQVTM, CDR2 ANQGSEA.